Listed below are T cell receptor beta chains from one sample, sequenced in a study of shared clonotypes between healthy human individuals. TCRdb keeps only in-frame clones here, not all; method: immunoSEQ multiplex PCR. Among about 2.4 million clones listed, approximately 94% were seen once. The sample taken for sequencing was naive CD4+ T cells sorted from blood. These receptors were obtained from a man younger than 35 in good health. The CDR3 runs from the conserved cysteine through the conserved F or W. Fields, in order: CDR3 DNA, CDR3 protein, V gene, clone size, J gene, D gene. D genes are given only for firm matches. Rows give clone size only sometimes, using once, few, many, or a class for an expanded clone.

DNA: TGCGCCAGCAGGCCAGGGGGAGAGACCGGGGAGCTGTTTTTT
CDR3: CASRPGGETGELFF
V: TRBV5-1
size: NA
J: TRBJ2-2
D: TRBD1

DNA: TGTGCCTGGAGAGGACTTAATGAAAAACTGTTTTTT
CDR3: CAWRGLNEKLFF
V: TRBV30
size: once
J: TRBJ1-4
D: NA

DNA: TGTGCCAGCAGCGTAGTCCCTGGGGCCCTCACAGATACGCAGTATTTT
CDR3: CASSVVPGALTDTQYF
V: TRBV9
size: NA
J: TRBJ2-3
D: NA

DNA: TGTGCCAGCAGTGTTAGGGGGCTAGCGGGGAATAGAATCAACAATGAGCAGTTCTTC
CDR3: CASSVRGLAGNRINNEQFF
V: TRBV6-1
size: few
J: TRBJ2-1
D: TRBD2

DNA: TGTGCCAGTAGTATTCGCCAGGGAGCCCACTACGAGCAGTACTTC
CDR3: CASSIRQGAHYEQYF
V: TRBV19
size: NA
J: TRBJ2-7
D: NA

DNA: TGTGCCGGCCGTTCCGGGACAGGAAATTACGAGCAGTACTTC
CDR3: CAGRSGTGNYEQYF
V: TRBV6-6
size: NA
J: TRBJ2-7
D: TRBD1

DNA: TGTGCCAGCAGTCCTGGGACTAGCTTAGCCCGCAATCTTTACGAGCAGTACTTC
CDR3: CASSPGTSLARNLYEQYF
V: TRBV27
size: NA
J: TRBJ2-7
D: TRBD2

DNA: TGTGCCAGCTTACCAGGACAGGGCACCTACGAGCAGTACTTC
CDR3: CASLPGQGTYEQYF
V: TRBV18
size: NA
J: TRBJ2-7
D: TRBD1

DNA: TGCAGTGCTAGGGCGGTCAGGGCCTACACCTTC
CDR3: CSARAVRAYTF
V: TRBV20-1
size: NA
J: TRBJ1-2
D: NA

DNA: TGTGCCAGCAGCTTTGGGGACAGGGGGAGCTATGGCTACACCTTC
CDR3: CASSFGDRGSYGYTF
V: TRBV7-2
size: NA
J: TRBJ1-2
D: TRBD1

DNA: TGTGCCAGCATCAAGCCAGGCACCGGGGAGCTGTTTTTT
CDR3: CASIKPGTGELFF
V: TRBV6-1
size: NA
J: TRBJ2-2
D: NA

DNA: TGTGCCAGCAGCTTAGGGGCCTGGGGTGTTAGCAATGAGCAGTTCTTC
CDR3: CASSLGAWGVSNEQFF
V: TRBV7-8
size: NA
J: TRBJ2-1
D: NA

DNA: TGTGCTAGTGGTTACGGACAGGGAGGTAACTATGGCTACACCTTC
CDR3: CASGYGQGGNYGYTF
V: TRBV12-5
size: NA
J: TRBJ1-2
D: TRBD1